The 9 T cell receptor beta chains below all came from one sample that was sequenced in a study of identical twins. TCRdb reprocessed the 5' RACE reads via MiXCR and lists one record per CDR3 protein. The data show 450,000 or so distinct CDR3 sequences, 20% to 25% seen once. These data also featured in a second study, about T cells expressing NK-cell markers.

The sequenced sample consisted of CD4+ T cells sorted from blood. Receptor source: a woman between 18 and 29 years old in good health.

This clonotype has more than one count but fewer than ten. Since the CDR3 does not end with the conserved phenylalanine or tryptophan, this likely comes from a read error. The CDR3 protein is CASSLIGLAGTDTQYL. The CDR3 DNA reads TGTGCCAGCAGCTTGATAGGTCTAGCGGGCACAGATACGCAGTATCTT. This sequence joins TRBV7-8 and TRBJ2-3, with 7 bases aligning to TRBD2. V shed 3 bases and J 1 base; nucleotides not matched to a gene: 7. Germline V gene sequence: CDR1 SGHVS, CDR2 FQNEAQ. CDR3 length: 16 residues.

The J gene is TRBJ1-1, the V gene TRBV3-1; D not resolved. V lost 0 bases to trimming and J lost 1 base, with 6 bases between them. Germline CDR1 is LGHDT and CDR2 is YNNKEL (reference sequence). CDR3 length: 14 amino acids. The CDR3 bases are TGTGCCAGCAGCCAAGATCTGAGGAACACTGAAGCTTTCTTT. Encoded protein: CASSQDLRNTEAFF.

This clonotype was counted between two and nine times. The V gene is TRBV3-1, the J gene TRBJ1-4; 7 bases agree with TRBD1. Per the germline V gene, CDR1 is LGHDT and CDR2 is YNNKEL (reference sequence). The CDR3 has 16 amino acids. V was pared by 0 bases and J by 10 bases, with 11 bases of the junction left unmatched. CDR3 sequence: CASSQDSRQGYRKLFF. CDR3 in DNA: TGTGCCAGCAGCCAAGATTCGCGACAGGGCTATCGAAAACTGTTTTTT.

A few counts support this clonotype. The chain links TRBV5-1 to TRBJ1-1, with D unclear. Trimming removed 6 bases from V and 3 bases from J, with 12 bases in between. The CDR3 consists of 13 residues. Germline loops: CDR1 SGHRS, CDR2 YFSETQ. CDR3: CASTWTTDTEAFF. CDR3 bases: TGCGCCAGCACCTGGACGACGGACACTGAAGCTTTCTTT.

CDR3 in DNA: TGCGCCAGCAGCTCGGGTGGGGCCAATGAGCAGTTCTTC. This sequence encodes CASSSGGANEQFF. The chain has TRBV5-1 and TRBJ2-1, with D perhaps TRBD1 (5 bases). Between the trimmed V and J ends, which lost 3 bases and 6 bases, there was a span of 10 bases. Looked up from germline, CDR1 is SGHRS and CDR2 is YFSETQ. This CDR3 spans 13 amino acids.

The V call is TRBV12-3 or TRBV12-4, the J call TRBJ2-3; TRBD1 or TRBD2 may be the D gene (6 bases each). CDR3 length: 14 residues. The V end lost 6 bases, the J end lost 1 base, and 11 bases lay between the germline ends. The CDR3 DNA is TGTGCCAGCAGGCCGGGGGCCCGCACAGATACGCAGTATTTT. This sequence encodes CASRPGARTDTQYF.

This clonotype was seen only once. The V gene is TRBV3-1, the J gene TRBJ2-5; D is perhaps TRBD1 (6 bases). CDR1 is LGHDT, CDR2 YNNKEL, per germline (reference sequence). The CDR3 extends over 13 amino acids. The V end was cut by 2 bases, the J end by 7 bases, with 11 bases between. The CDR3 nucleotides read TGTGCCAGCAGCCAACTAGGGGGAAGGACCCAGTACTTC. This encodes CASSQLGGRTQYF.

The V call is TRBV12-3 or TRBV12-4, the J call TRBJ1-4; perhaps TRBD1 as D (5 bases). The V and J ends lost 3 bases and 4 bases respectively, with 12 bases between them. The length of the CDR3 is 15 residues. CDR3 DNA sequence: TGTGCCAGCAGTTTGCAGGGCCGGATTAATGAAAAACTGTTTTTT. It is translated as CASSLQGRINEKLFF.

The CDR3 protein is CASSFNGADTGELFF. Here the CDR3 DNA reads TGCGCCAGCAGCTTTAACGGGGCCGACACCGGGGAGCTGTTTTTT. This chain connects TRBV5-1 to TRBJ2-2; D may correspond to TRBD1 or TRBD2 (5 bases each). The CDR3 length is 15 residues. Trimming took off 2 bases at V and 3 bases at J, with 11 bases between the two ends. The germline CDR1 and CDR2 sequences are SGHRS and YFSETQ.